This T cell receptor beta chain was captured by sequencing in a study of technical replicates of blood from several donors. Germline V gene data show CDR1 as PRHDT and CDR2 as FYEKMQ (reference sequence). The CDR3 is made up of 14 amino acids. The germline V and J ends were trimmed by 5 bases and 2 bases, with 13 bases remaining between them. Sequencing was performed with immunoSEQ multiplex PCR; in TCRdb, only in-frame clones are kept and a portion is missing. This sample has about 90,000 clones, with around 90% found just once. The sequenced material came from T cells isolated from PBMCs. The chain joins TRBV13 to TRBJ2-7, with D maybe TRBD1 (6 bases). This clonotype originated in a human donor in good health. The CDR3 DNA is TGTGCCAGCAGCGGCCACAGGGATGCCTACGAGCAGTACTTC. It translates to CASSGHRDAYEQYF.